One TCR beta chain is described in this entry. Its antigen target is currently unknown. Qualities for individual bases were not recorded, and no much larger clone is one base off. From its cysteine to its phenylalanine, the CDR3 spans 14 amino acids. Left in the record is the CDR3 DNA by itself, 42 bases read in frame from the first base. The germline V gene sets CDR1 to MDHEN and CDR2 to SYDVKM. Trimming costs V 3 bases and J 6 bases, and their ends lie 11 bases apart. Two rounds of multiplex PCR on genomic DNA were used to amplify the TCR beta CDR3 region. The first PCR round used primers specific to each TRBV and TRBJ gene, and the primer sequences were filed in Chinese patent CN105087789A. Universal primers were used in the second PCR round. The Roche High Pure PCR Template Preparation Kit was used to extract genomic DNA from frozen PBMCs. An Illumina HiSeq 3000 was used to sequence the libraries paired-end with 151 bp reads. The authors' analysis ran thus. Raw reads lacking the multiplex PCR primer sequences were removed with CutAdapt. Using PEAR, the high-quality paired reads were merged into contigs. By alignment to reference sequences, MiXCR assigned TRB V, D and J gene segments to each contig. To remove sequencing errors, CDR3 sequences were clustered according to base quality and sequence similarity. Diversity was measured as Shannon entropy normalized by the natural log of productive TCR sequence number. One minus Shannon entropy divided by the natural log of the number of unique clonotypes was used as the definition of clonality. Using the Youden index from ROC curves, the researchers picked the repertoire-metric cut-offs for progression-free survival, and all analyses were carried out in R 3.5.3. The public reads were run again by TCRdb, first through fastp at Q25 and then through MiXCR, and only productive beta chains were kept. Each CDR3 protein appears once, grouped with its most common genes and DNA. What appears here as the V and J calls and clone size reflects TCRdb's work, not the paper's. The sample profile shows 59,000 or so distinct CDR3 sequences; about a quarter of them were found once. Clones ranked in the top ten supply around 6.9% of the sample.

A history of other malignancies or of prior chemotherapy or radiotherapy was absent in all patients, and node-negative disease was shown on CT and PET/CT in all patients. At each of two time points, roughly 6.3 milliliters of peripheral venous blood were collected in EDTA tubes. PBMCs were isolated by Ficoll-Paque Plus density-gradient centrifugation. Immediately after collection, samples were stored at -80 degrees C until analysis. The sample belongs to a study of prognosis after radiotherapy for stage I lung cancer (dated by TCRdb to the early 2020s). Background on the whole study: Between early 2018 and January 2019, 15 to 20 stage I NSCLC patients were enrolled in Nanjing, China. The study included 13 to 15 patients with newly diagnosed primary stage I lung tumors and 4 to 6 with oligometastatic NSCLC after surgical resection of the primary tumor. All patients were regarded as medically inoperable, because of comorbidities in about a dozen patients and refusal of surgery in six or seven patients. The cohort was made up of about 13 men and a handful of women, with a median age of roughly 74 years and an age range of about 50 to 95 years. Eleven to twelve patients had adenocarcinoma and about seven had squamous cell carcinoma as the tumor histology. SBRT was given in 3 to 5 fractions with a biologically effective dose of at least 100 Gy, using image-guided IMRT or VMAT. Concurrent therapy was not administered to any patient alongside SBRT. Distant metastases were developed by four of the 19 patients after SBRT, at a median of about 7 months, whereas no significant progression was observed in the other 15 patients. Peripheral blood TCR beta repertoires were profiled in stage I NSCLC patients before and after stereotactic body radiotherapy, and the repertoires were related to distant failure. For each of the 20 or so patients, one blood sample was taken before SBRT and one after, so the study sequenced roughly 38 samples in total.

General conclusions and limits of the study: Post-SBRT Shannon entropy and its change from baseline were lower in patients who developed distant metastases; baseline Shannon entropy was not associated with metastases. The study was limited by its small cohort and short follow-up, and the findings require independent validation. After SBRT, the number of unique TCR clones decreased (median about 9,900 before versus about 7,000 after; Wilcoxon paired P=0.011). Differences in TRBV and TRBJ usage frequencies by metastasis status were reportedly observed in two V genes at baseline and in several V and two J genes after SBRT. Whether the expanded TCR clones were tumor-specific was not determined. All reported P values were unadjusted for multiple comparisons.

The rearrangement combines TRBV28 with TRBJ2-2, with TRBD1 as a weak D call on 5 bases. The sequences come from PBMCs, collected before or after stereotactic body radiation therapy (not recorded which). This clonotype was sampled from a donor aged 50 or older with non-small cell lung cancer. The sequenced DNA is TGTGCCAGCAGTTTTTCCTACAGGTCCGGGGAGCTGTTTTTT. Its product reads: CASSFSYRSGELFF.